This entry lists 22 T cell receptor beta chains sequenced from one sample in a study of cytomegalovirus exposure and HLA in healthy donors. 13 Jbeta primers and 60 Vbeta primers were used for the PCR. Using immunoSEQ multiplex PCR, the repertoire was profiled, and TCRdb retains in-frame clones only, with some absent. The top ten hold about 0.58% of the sample, which has 200,000 to 250,000 clones, about 80% seen once. Sequenced: PBMCs. The receptor set was obtained from a woman aged 40 to 49 in good health and CMV-seronegative.

In DNA, the CDR3 is TGTGCCAGCCGTAAGGGGTCTAACACTGAAGCTTTCTTT. It yields the protein CASRKGSNTEAFF. This chain links TRBV2 with TRBJ1-1; tentatively, D is TRBD1 (5 bases). V gave up 8 bases and J gave up 2 bases, with 12 bases separating them. This CDR3 contains 13 residues. Germline CDR1 SNHLY, CDR2 FYNNEI.

V gene TRBV7-9 combines with J gene TRBJ2-7, with D possibly TRBD1 on 6 matching bases. The CDR3 runs to 14 residues. V dropped 5 bases and J dropped 9 bases, with 20 bases sitting between them. Germline-derived CDR1 and CDR2 are SEHNR and FQNEAQ (reference sequence). The CDR3 spells CASSPRDRYGWQYF. CDR3 in DNA: TGTGCCAGCAGCCCTCGCGACAGGTACGGTTGGCAGTACTTC.

The CDR3 DNA reads as TGTGCCACCAGCAGCTCTTCTTCTAAGGGGAAACTGTTTTTT. It specifies CATSSSSSKGKLFF. This chain connects TRBV15 to TRBJ1-4; D is perhaps TRBD1 (5 bases). The CDR3 is 14 residues long. Germline loops: CDR1 LNHNV, CDR2 YYDKDF (reference sequence). V lost 3 bases, J lost 11 bases, and 16 bases lay in between.

This clone was found once. The chain combines TRBV4-3 with TRBJ1-2; perhaps TRBD1 as D (6 bases). The V gene lost 4 bases and the J gene lost 10 bases, with 19 bases spanning the gap. Looked up from germline, CDR1 is LGHNA and CDR2 is YSLEER. CDR3 length equals 14 residues. As DNA, the CDR3 is TGCGCCAGCAGCCCGCGACGCGGGGGCTGGGACTACACCTTC. Protein sequence: CASSPRRGGWDYTF.

The chain employs TRBV5-1 and TRBJ2-5, with a weak D call TRBD2 (6 bases). This CDR3 has 14 residues. Looked up from germline, CDR1 is SGHRS and CDR2 is YFSETQ. The V end was cut by 4 bases, the J end by 4 bases, with 14 bases between. The CDR3 sequence: CASSKRPGLETQYF. CDR3 DNA: TGCGCCAGCAGCAAAAGGCCGGGACTAGAGACCCAGTACTTC.

The genes are TRBV18 and TRBJ2-3; the D gene is possibly TRBD1 (6 bases). Germline-derived CDR1 and CDR2 are KGHSH and LQKENI. The V and J ends lost 2 bases and 7 bases respectively, with 13 bases between them. CDR3 length: 14 amino acids. The CDR3 sequence: CASSPKLDSNTQYF. For the CDR3, the DNA is TGTGCCAGCTCACCAAAGTTGGACAGTAATACGCAGTATTTT.

The rearrangement uses TRBV7-9 and TRBJ2-3; D is perhaps TRBD1 (6 bases). Looked up from germline, CDR1 is SEHNR and CDR2 is FQNEAQ (reference sequence). The V end lost 5 bases, the J end lost 2 bases, and 11 bases lay between the germline ends. The CDR3 covers 14 residues. CDR3 nucleotide sequence: TGTGCCAGCAGCACCGGACAGTACACAGATACGCAGTATTTT. Its protein product is CASSTGQYTDTQYF.

J is TRBJ1-5 and V is TRBV10-3, with 9 bases lining up with TRBD1. The germline V gene has CDR1 ENHRY and CDR2 SYGVKD. The CDR3 runs to 13 residues. V shed 8 bases and J 5 bases; nucleotides not matched to a gene: 4. The CDR3 nucleotides are TGTGCCATCTCCAGGACAGGGGATCAGCCCCAGCATTTT. This sequence encodes CAISRTGDQPQHF.

V usage is TRBV6-6 and J usage is TRBJ1-4; 12 bases agree with TRBD1. Germline V gene lookup returns CDR1 MNHNY and CDR2 SVGAGI (reference sequence). The CDR3 has 15 amino acids. J gave up 7 bases and V 6 bases, and 6 bases lay outside the gene matches. This chain's CDR3 is CASRGTGGAVEKLFF. The CDR3 DNA reads TGTGCCAGCAGGGGGACAGGGGGCGCCGTTGAAAAACTGTTTTTT.

This chain connects TRBV7-9 to TRBJ1-5; the D is unclear. Germline V gene data show CDR1 as SEHNR and CDR2 as FQNEAQ (reference sequence). The CDR3 spans 13 residues. CDR3 amino acids: CATGGYSNQPQHF. Here the CDR3 DNA reads TGTGCAACTGGAGGTTATAGCAATCAGCCCCAGCATTTT.

The chain joins TRBV9 to TRBJ2-7, with D perhaps TRBD2 (6 bases). The CDR3 is 15 amino acids. CDR1 is SGDLS and CDR2 is YYNGEE in the germline V gene. Trimming shortened V by 4 bases and J by 5 bases, and 19 bases separated the two germline ends. In DNA, the CDR3 is TGTGCCAGCAGCTCTGGGACTGGACCTTTCGACGAGCAGTACTTC. This translates into CASSSGTGPFDEQYF.

This chain joins TRBV9 and TRBJ2-7; possibly TRBD1 for D (6 bases). V was trimmed by 4 bases and J by 0 bases, leaving 14 bases between them. CDR1 is SGDLS, CDR2 YYNGEE, per germline. The CDR3 covers 15 residues. The CDR3 loop is CASSPRQVISYEQYF. The CDR3 nucleotides are TGTGCCAGCAGCCCCCGACAGGTCATCTCCTACGAGCAGTACTTC. The entire variable domain, with the rest obtained from reference TRBV9 and TRBJ2-7, is as follows: DSGVTQTPKHLITATGQRVTLRCSPRSGDLSVYWYQQSLDQGLQFLIQYYNGEERAKGNILERFSAQQFPDLHSELNLSSLELGDSALYFCASSPRQVISYEQYFGPGTRLTVT.

This clone appeared a single time. This chain links TRBV5-1 with TRBJ1-3; a weak D match, TRBD1 (5 bases). With 3 bases removed from V and 0 bases from J, the gap between germline ends came to 13 bases. Germline V gene data show CDR1 as SGHRS and CDR2 as YFSETQ. The CDR3 extends over 16 amino acids. DNA of the CDR3: TGCGCCAGCAGCTCCGGCAGGGTGAGCTCTGGAAACACCATATATTTT. It is translated as CASSSGRVSSGNTIYF. Filled out from reference TRBV5-1 and TRBJ1-3, the complete variable domain reads KAGVTQTPRYLIKTRGQQVTLSCSPISGHRSVSWYQQTPGQGLQFLFEYFSETQRNKGNFPGRFSGRQFSNSRSEMNVSTLELGDSALYLCASSSGRVSSGNTIYFGEGSWLTVV.

V usage is TRBV19 and J usage is TRBJ1-1, with 7 nucleotides matching TRBD1. Trimming at V came to 2 bases and at J to 5 bases, leaving 5 bases not matched to a gene. The CDR3 has 14 residues. From germline, CDR1 is LNHDA and CDR2 SQIVND (reference sequence). CDR3 loop: CASSISGGWTEAFF. CDR3 bases: TGTGCCAGTAGTATATCAGGGGGATGGACTGAAGCTTTCTTT.

This chain joins TRBV2 and TRBJ2-1, with 7 bases lining up with TRBD2. CDR1 SNHLY and CDR2 FYNNEI come from the germline V gene. This CDR3 comprises 16 residues. Unmatched junction bases numbered 14, after V lost 8 bases and J lost 4 bases. CDR3 bases: TGTGCCAGCTCTACACCTCCGGCGGGGGATTACAATGAGCAGTTCTTC. This translates into CASSTPPAGDYNEQFF.

The V gene is TRBV5-4, the J gene TRBJ2-2; TRBD2 aligns across 7 bases. V lost 0 bases to trimming and J lost 0 bases; unmatched junction nucleotides: 2. The CDR3 extends over 16 amino acids. The germline V gene encodes CDR1 SGHNT and CDR2 YYREEE (reference sequence). The CDR3 reads CASSLVRGSNTGELFF. The CDR3 bases are TGTGCCAGCAGCTTGGTGCGGGGGTCGAACACCGGGGAGCTGTTTTTT.

The J gene is TRBJ2-3, the V gene TRBV25-1, with 7 bases that match TRBD1. With 4 bases clipped from V and 2 bases from J, the junction kept 6 bases outside the gene matches. Germline CDR1 MGHDK, CDR2 SYGVNS. This CDR3 is built from 15 residues. The CDR3 sequence: CASSGSTGITDTQYF. CDR3 nucleotide sequence: TGTGCCAGCAGTGGATCGACAGGGATCACAGATACGCAGTATTTT.

The chain recombines TRBV7-9 with TRBJ2-3; 9 bases match TRBD2. The ends lost 3 bases at V and 6 bases at J; junction bases unmatched: 13. In germline, CDR1 is SEHNR, CDR2 FQNEAQ (reference sequence). The CDR3 is 17 residues long. The CDR3, as DNA: TGTGCCAGCAGCTTTCCCTCGGGTGGGCTAGCGGGGGATACGCAGTATTTT. Protein sequence: CASSFPSGGLAGDTQYF.

The chain links TRBV18 to TRBJ2-7; tentative D call: TRBD1 (6 bases). V lost 10 bases to trimming and J lost 5 bases, with 21 bases between them. This CDR3 is built from 14 residues. CDR1 is KGHSH, CDR2 LQKENI, per germline. The CDR3 nucleotides are TGTGCCACCTCGCCCCAGGGGCGCATCAACGAGCAGTACTTC. Residues: CATSPQGRINEQYF.

This sequence joins TRBV7-3 and TRBJ2-3; 7 nucleotides agree with TRBD1. This CDR3 is 15 amino acids long. The junction had 7 bases not matched to a gene; V was cut back by 5 bases and J by 2 bases. Per germline, CDR1 SGHTA and CDR2 FQGTGA. For the CDR3, the DNA is TGTGCCAGCAGCCAGGGGACAGTCCTCACAGATACGCAGTATTTT. Residues: CASSQGTVLTDTQYF.

The chain has TRBV30 and TRBJ2-5; TRBD2 might be the D (5 bases). The DNA end lines up better with TRBJ2-7; the J call may be wrong. The CDR3 is 14 residues long. Germline V CDR1 and CDR2: GTSNPN, SVGIG (reference sequence). CDR3 amino acids: CAWSVGGLPYEQYF. The CDR3 DNA reads as TGTGCCTGGAGTGTCGGCGGACTCCCCTACGAGCAGTACTTC.

This rearrangement joins TRBV7-3 to TRBJ2-5, with a tentative D call TRBD2 (5 bases). Trimming shortened V by 5 bases and J by 7 bases, and 17 bases separated the two germline ends. Per germline, CDR1 SGHTA and CDR2 FQGTGA. The CDR3 sequence is 14 residues long. For the CDR3, the DNA is TGTGCCAGCAGCCCTTTTGTAGGAGGAGCGACCCAGTACTTC. Its translation: CASSPFVGGATQYF.